The 14 T cell receptor beta chains presented below share a single source sample, sequenced in a study of blood T cells in healthy people across ages. For the second PCR, which ran for about 6 to 11 cycles, a sample-barcoded 5' primer and a J-beta primer mix were used. From the 5' RACE reads, TCRdb called clonotypes with MiXCR, one entry per CDR3 protein. The table records 910,000 or so distinct CDR3 sequences, 45% to 60% of them present only once. The sequenced sample was blood. The receptors stem from a woman aged 55-75 years in good health.

The V gene is TRBV29-1, the J gene TRBJ2-1; D perhaps matches TRBD2 (5 bases). Trimming removed 5 bases at V and 1 base at J, with 6 bases between. Looked up from germline, CDR1 is SQVTM and CDR2 is ANQGSEA. The CDR3 covers 12 residues. The CDR3 DNA reads as TGCAGCGTTCTAGCTTCCTACAATGAGCAGTTCTTC. Translated, it gives CSVLASYNEQFF.

This clonotype showed up just a few times. The chain employs TRBV7-2 and TRBJ2-1; 11 bases are a match to TRBD2. The CDR3 extends over 15 amino acids. Trimming cost V 3 bases and J 7 bases; bases outside gene matches: 5. CDR1 and CDR2 (germline): SGHTA, FQGNSA. The CDR3 nucleotides are TGTGCCAGCAGCTTCCCCGGGACTAGCGGTAATGAGCAGTTCTTC. Amino acid sequence: CASSFPGTSGNEQFF.

This clonotype has just a few counts. V is TRBV20-1 and J is TRBJ2-7, with 11 bases fitting TRBD2. The J call is in doubt because the DNA end fits TRBJ2-5 better. The V gene's germline CDR1 is DFQATT and CDR2 SNEGSKA (reference sequence). The CDR3 is 15 residues long. The CDR3 spells CSARGTSGSLETQYF. The CDR3 DNA reads TGCAGTGCTAGAGGAACTAGCGGGAGCTTGGAGACCCAGTACTTC.

The chain carries TRBV28 and TRBJ2-1; TRBD2 matches 11 bases. With V trimmed by 8 bases and J by 8 bases, 14 bases remained unmatched. The CDR3 length is 16 residues. Germline CDR1 is MDHEN and CDR2 is SYDVKM. The CDR3 reads CASGFLAGGPNHEQFF. Here the CDR3 DNA reads TGTGCCAGCGGCTTTTTAGCGGGAGGGCCAAATCATGAGCAGTTCTTC.

This chain uses TRBV27 with TRBJ2-7, with D unresolved. The CDR3 extends over 13 amino acids. V lost 6 bases and J 6 bases, leaving 15 bases between the germline ends. Germline lookup yields CDR1 MNHEY and CDR2 SMNVEV (reference sequence). The CDR3 is CASSASGVGEQYF. The CDR3 nucleotides read TGTGCCAGCAGCGCTAGTGGAGTAGGCGAGCAGTACTTC.

This clonotype was counted only a few times. This chain links TRBV18 with TRBJ2-7; 10 nucleotides line up with TRBD1. V was clipped by 4 bases and J by 7 bases; unmatched bases: 7. There are 14 residues in the CDR3. The germline V gene encodes CDR1 KGHSH and CDR2 LQKENI. As DNA, the CDR3 is TGTGCCAGCTCACTCGAGACAGGGGGCGAAGAGCAGTACTTC. It is translated as CASSLETGGEEQYF.

This clonotype has more than one count but fewer than ten. The J gene is TRBJ1-5, the V gene TRBV4-1; D ambiguous. CDR1 is MGHRA, CDR2 YSYEKL, per germline. Trimming removed 3 bases at V and 0 bases at J, with 6 bases between. The CDR3 is 14 residues long. For the CDR3, the DNA is TGCGCCAGCAGCCAGCGAATTAGCAATCAGCCCCAGCATTTT. The encoded protein is CASSQRISNQPQHF.

A note on this clonotype: A much bigger clone sits one base away, suggesting this may be a read error. The chain uses TRBV4-2 and TRBJ2-3, with D uncertain. Germline V gene data show CDR1 as LGHNA and CDR2 as YNFKEQ. The CDR3 sequence is 15 residues long. Here the CDR3 DNA reads TGTGCCAGCAGCCAAGTTACTGGAAGCACAGATACGCGGTATTTT. This gives the protein CASSQVTGSTDTRYF.

This clonotype was observed a few times. V and J are TRBV3-1 and TRBJ2-3; 12 nucleotides align to TRBD2. The J segment lost 4 bases and the V segment lost 3 bases, leaving 2 bases of the junction unmatched. This CDR3 spans 15 amino acids. Germline V gene sequence: CDR1 LGHDT, CDR2 YNNKEL (reference sequence). The CDR3 coding sequence is TGTGCCAGCAGCCAGACTAGCGGGAGTTCAGATACGCAGTATTTT. This codes for CASSQTSGSSDTQYF.

The chain uses TRBV6-2 or TRBV6-3 and TRBJ1-2, with D possibly being TRBD1 (5 bases). V was trimmed by 8 bases and J by 9 bases, leaving 25 bases between them. In germline, CDR1 is MNHEY, CDR2 SVGEGT. The CDR3 consists of 15 residues. The CDR3 loop is CASPESGPFGQCYTF. DNA for the CDR3: TGTGCCAGCCCTGAATCGGGCCCCTTCGGACAATGCTACACCTTC.

The chain uses TRBV24-1 and TRBJ2-3; 10 bases align to TRBD2. CDR3 length: 17 residues. Trimming cost V 9 bases and J 5 bases; bases outside gene matches: 16. Germline CDR1 KGHDR, CDR2 SFDVKD. CDR3 sequence reads: CATGRGGLAGVVDTQYF. The CDR3 DNA reads TGTGCCACCGGCCGAGGGGGTCTAGCGGGAGTGGTAGATACGCAGTATTTT.

This chain uses TRBV28 with TRBJ2-3, with D unresolved. The CDR3 is 15 residues long. Germline CDR1 MDHEN, CDR2 SYDVKM. Deletions cut 4 bases from V and 2 bases from J, with 13 bases between. The CDR3 DNA sequence: TGTGCCAGCAGTTGGATGCTCCCGAACACAGATACGCAGTATTTT. This codes for CASSWMLPNTDTQYF.

The gene calls are TRBV7-2 and TRBJ1-4, with 7 bases lining up with TRBD1. The J segment lost 3 bases and the V segment lost 2 bases, leaving 3 bases of the junction unmatched. This CDR3 has 15 amino acids. The germline V gene encodes CDR1 SGHTA and CDR2 FQGNSA. In DNA, the CDR3 is TGTGCCAGCAGCTTACAGGGGGTAGCTAATGAAAAACTGTTTTTT. This translates into CASSLQGVANEKLFF.

This clonotype was recorded at least ten times. The chain uses TRBV12-3 or TRBV12-4 and TRBJ1-2; 7 bases map to TRBD1. The CDR3 contains 13 residues. V shed 2 bases and J 8 bases; nucleotides not matched to a gene: 5. In nucleotides, the CDR3 is TGTGCCAGCAGTTTAAACAGGGGTCGCGGCTACACCTTC. Protein product: CASSLNRGRGYTF.